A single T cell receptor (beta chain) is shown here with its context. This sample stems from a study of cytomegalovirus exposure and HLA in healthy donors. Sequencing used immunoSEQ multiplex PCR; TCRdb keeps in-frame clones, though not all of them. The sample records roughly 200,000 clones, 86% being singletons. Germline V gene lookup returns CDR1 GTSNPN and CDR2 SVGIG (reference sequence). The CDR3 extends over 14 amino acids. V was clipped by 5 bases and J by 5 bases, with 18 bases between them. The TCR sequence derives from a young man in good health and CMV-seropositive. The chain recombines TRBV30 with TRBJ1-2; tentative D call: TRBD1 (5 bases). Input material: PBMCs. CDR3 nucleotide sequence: TGTGCCTGGGGACCCCTAGGGACGTGGTATGGCTACACCTTC. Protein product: CAWGPLGTWYGYTF.